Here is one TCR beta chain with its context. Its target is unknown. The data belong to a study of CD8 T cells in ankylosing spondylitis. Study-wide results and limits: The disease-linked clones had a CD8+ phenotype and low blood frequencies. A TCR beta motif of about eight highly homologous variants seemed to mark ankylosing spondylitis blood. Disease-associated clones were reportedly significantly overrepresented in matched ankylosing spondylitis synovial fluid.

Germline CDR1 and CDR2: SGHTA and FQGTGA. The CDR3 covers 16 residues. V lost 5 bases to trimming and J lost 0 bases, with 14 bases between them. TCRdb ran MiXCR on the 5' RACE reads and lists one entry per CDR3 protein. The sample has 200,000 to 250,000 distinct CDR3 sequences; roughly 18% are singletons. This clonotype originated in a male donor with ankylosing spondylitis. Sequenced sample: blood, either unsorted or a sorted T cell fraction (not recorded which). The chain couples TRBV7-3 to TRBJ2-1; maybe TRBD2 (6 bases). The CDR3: CASSPRDFSSYNEQFF. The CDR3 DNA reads TGTGCCAGCAGCCCCCGGGACTTCTCCTCCTACAATGAGCAGTTCTTC. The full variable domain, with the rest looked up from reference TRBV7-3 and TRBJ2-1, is GAGVSQTPSNKVTEKGKYVELRCDPISGHTALYWYRQSLGQGPEFLIYFQGTGAADDSGLPNDRFFAVRPEGSVSTLKIQRTERGDSAVYLCASSPRDFSSYNEQFFGPGTRLTVL.